The 10 T cell receptor beta chains below all came from one sample that was sequenced in a study of blood T cell repertoires in COVID-19. Method: immunoSEQ multiplex PCR; TCRdb's copy keeps in-frame clones and lacks some. The sample lists around 170,000 clones; roughly four fifths were seen once. Material: peripheral blood. The receptors stem from a woman between 70 and 85 years old with COVID-19, enrolled during active disease.

V gene TRBV28 combines with J gene TRBJ1-2; a possible D gene is TRBD1 (5 bases). Germline V gives CDR1 MDHEN, CDR2 SYDVKM. V dropped 5 bases and J dropped 4 bases, with 17 bases sitting between them. This CDR3 comprises 15 residues. For the CDR3, the DNA is TGTGCCAGCAGTCTTACAGGAGTGTCAGCCTATGGCTACACCTTC. Its protein is CASSLTGVSAYGYTF.

The chain carries TRBV28 and TRBJ1-3, with TRBD1 matching over 10 bases. The V gene's germline CDR1 is MDHEN and CDR2 SYDVKM. The CDR3 sequence is 13 residues long. J lost 4 bases, V lost 9 bases, and 3 bases had no gene match. CDR3: CASGTGDGNTIYF. CDR3 sequence (DNA): TGTGCCAGTGGGACAGGGGACGGAAACACCATATATTTT.

The V and J genes are TRBV30 and TRBJ1-3, with D unclear. V was shortened by 1 base and J by 2 bases, with 15 bases between the two germline ends. The CDR3 is 16 amino acids. Germline CDR1 and CDR2: GTSNPN and SVGIG (reference sequence). The CDR3 sequence is CAWSGVLPQAGNTIYF. Written as DNA, the CDR3 is TGTGCCTGGAGTGGGGTTCTCCCCCAGGCTGGAAACACCATATATTTT.

This rearrangement joins TRBV15 to TRBJ2-1; TRBD1 aligns across 7 bases. J gave up 0 bases and V 2 bases, and 4 bases lay outside the gene matches. This CDR3 has 16 residues. From germline, CDR1 is LNHNV and CDR2 YYDKDF (reference sequence). Written as DNA, the CDR3 is TGTGCCACCAGCAGACCCGGGACAGTCTCCTACAATGAGCAGTTCTTC. It yields the protein CATSRPGTVSYNEQFF.

About this clone: The same CDR3 can be traced to other DNA sequences in this sample. The rearrangement joins TRBV5-1 to TRBJ1-5; D not certain. CDR3 length: 13 amino acids. Germline assignment: CDR1 SGHRS and CDR2 YFSETQ. The V gene lost 0 bases and the J gene lost 5 bases, with 6 bases spanning the gap. The CDR3 spells CASSLDTDQPQHF. As DNA, the CDR3 is TGCGCCAGCAGCTTGGACACAGATCAGCCCCAGCATTTT.

The rearrangement joins TRBV6-2 or TRBV6-3 to TRBJ2-6; D remains unclear. The CDR3 is made up of 14 amino acids. The germline V gene has CDR1 MNHEY and CDR2 SVGEGT. V lost 5 bases, J lost 3 bases, and 8 bases lay in between. As DNA, the CDR3 is TGTGCCAGCAGTCCACATGATGGGGCCAACGTCCTGACTTTC. As protein: CASSPHDGANVLTF.

This chain links TRBV5-1 with TRBJ1-1; a possible D gene is TRBD1 (6 bases). Trimming stripped 0 bases from V and 1 base from J, with 10 bases between. CDR3 size: 15 residues. Per the germline V gene, CDR1 is SGHRS and CDR2 is YFSETQ. The CDR3 nucleotides are TGCGCCAGCAGCTTGGTAGGGGGGGAGAACACTGAAGCTTTCTTT. Its protein is CASSLVGGENTEAFF.

This chain connects TRBV18 to TRBJ1-1; D remains unclear. Germline V lookup: CDR1 KGHSH, CDR2 LQKENI. CDR3 length: 13 residues. V was clipped by 6 bases and J by 2 bases, with 10 bases between them. The CDR3 DNA sequence: TGTGCCAGCTCGAGTCAGACAAACACTGAAGCTTTCTTT. Amino acids: CASSSQTNTEAFF. Full variable domain (outside the CDR3, taken from reference TRBV18 and TRBJ1-1): NAGVMQNPRHLVRRRGQEARLRCSPMKGHSHVYWYRQLPEEGLKFMVYLQKENIIDESGMPKERFSAEFPKEGPSILRIQQVVRGDSAAYFCASSSQTNTEAFFGQGTRLTVV.

This clone was found many times. V gene TRBV6-2 or TRBV6-3 combines with J gene TRBJ2-1; TRBD2 agrees at 9 bases. V was pared by 0 bases and J by 3 bases, with 6 bases of the junction left unmatched. Germline CDR1 is MNHEY and CDR2 is SVGEGT. This CDR3 has 17 residues. The CDR3 here is CASSYSGLAGIYNEQFF. CDR3 nucleotide sequence: TGTGCCAGCAGTTACTCCGGCCTAGCGGGGATCTACAATGAGCAGTTCTTC.

The rearrangement uses TRBV7-2 and TRBJ1-2; D gene unclear. V lost 4 bases and J 5 bases, leaving 11 bases between the germline ends. This CDR3 has 13 amino acids. Germline V gene data show CDR1 as SGHTA and CDR2 as FQGNSA. Here the CDR3 reads CASSSGLKYGYTF. DNA for the CDR3: TGTGCCAGCAGCTCAGGTCTAAAATATGGCTACACCTTC.